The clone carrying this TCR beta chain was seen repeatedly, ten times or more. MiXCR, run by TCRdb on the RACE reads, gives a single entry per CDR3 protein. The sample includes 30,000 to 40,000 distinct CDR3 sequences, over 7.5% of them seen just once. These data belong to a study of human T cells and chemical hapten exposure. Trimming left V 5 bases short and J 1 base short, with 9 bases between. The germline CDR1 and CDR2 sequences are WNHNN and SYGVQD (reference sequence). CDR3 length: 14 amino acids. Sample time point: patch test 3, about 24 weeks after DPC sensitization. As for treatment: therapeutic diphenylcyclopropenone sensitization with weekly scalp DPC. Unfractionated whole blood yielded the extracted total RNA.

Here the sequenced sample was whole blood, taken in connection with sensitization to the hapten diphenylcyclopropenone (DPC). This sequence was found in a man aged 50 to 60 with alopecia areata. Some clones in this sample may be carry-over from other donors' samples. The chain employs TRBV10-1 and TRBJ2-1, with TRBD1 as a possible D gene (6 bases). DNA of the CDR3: TGCGCCAGCAGTCAAACAGGGTCCTACAATGAGCAGTTCTTC. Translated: CASSQTGSYNEQFF.